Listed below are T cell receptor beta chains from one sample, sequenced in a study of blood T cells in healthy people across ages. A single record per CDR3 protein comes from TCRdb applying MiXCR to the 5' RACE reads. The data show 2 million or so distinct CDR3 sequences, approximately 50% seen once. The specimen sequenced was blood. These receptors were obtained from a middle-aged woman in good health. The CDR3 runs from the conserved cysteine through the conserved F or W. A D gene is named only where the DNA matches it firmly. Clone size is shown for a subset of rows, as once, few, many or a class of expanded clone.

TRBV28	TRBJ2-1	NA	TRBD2	TGTGCCAGCGGTCCACTAGCGGGGGGACCCTTTTACTACAATGAGCAGTTCTTC	CASGPLAGGPFYYNEQFF
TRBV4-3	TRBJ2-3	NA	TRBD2	TGCGCCAGCAGCCCTGTGTTCGGGGGGGCCTTGGGCACAGATACGCAGTATTTT	CASSPVFGGALGTDTQYF
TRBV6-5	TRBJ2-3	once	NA	TGTGCCAGCAGTTATGTCCCGGCTAGCACAGATACGCAGTATTTT	CASSYVPASTDTQYF
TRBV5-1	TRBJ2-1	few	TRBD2	TGCGCCAGCAGCTCCTGGCCAAGCGGGGCCTCCTTCAATGAGCAGTTCTTC	CASSSWPSGASFNEQFF
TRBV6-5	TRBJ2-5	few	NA	TGTGCCAGCGGACTGAACGGACGGCCACAAGAGACCCAGTACTTC	CASGLNGRPQETQYF
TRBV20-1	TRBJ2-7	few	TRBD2	TGCAGTGCTAAACTAGCGGGGGGGATTAAAAATGAGCAGTACTTC	CSAKLAGGIKNEQYF
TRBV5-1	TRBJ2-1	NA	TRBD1	TGCGCCAGCAGCTTGGGGGACAGGGGCGATGAGCAGTTCTTC	CASSLGDRGDEQFF
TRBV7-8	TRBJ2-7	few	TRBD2	TGTGCCAGCAGCTTAGCCGCTTTCAGCGGGGGTGTCTACGAGCAGTACTTC	CASSLAAFSGGVYEQYF
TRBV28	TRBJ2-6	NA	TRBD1	TGTGCCAGCAGTTTATTGACAGGGAGCTCTGGGGCCAACGTCCCGACTTTC	CASSLLTGSSGANVPTF
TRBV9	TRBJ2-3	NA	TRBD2	TGTGCCAGCAGCGGGACTAGCGGACCCACAGATACGCAGTATTTT	CASSGTSGPTDTQYF
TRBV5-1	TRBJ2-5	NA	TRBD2	TGCGTCAGCAGCTCGGGGACTAGCTTACGCCAAGAGACCCAGTACTTC	CVSSSGTSLRQETQYF
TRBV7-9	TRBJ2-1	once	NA	TGTGCCAGCGAGTCCGGGGCGGATGAGCAGTTCTTC	CASESGADEQFF
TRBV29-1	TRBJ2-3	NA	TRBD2	TGCAGCGTTGAAACCGGTCCTAGCGGTGACACAGATACGCAGTATTTT	CSVETGPSGDTDTQYF
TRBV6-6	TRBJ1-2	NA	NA	TGTGCCAGCATCCAACACGGTGGTGGCTACACCTTC	CASIQHGGGYTF
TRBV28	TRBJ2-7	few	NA	TGTGCCAGCATCGAGGGGGGAAACTACGAGCAGTACTTC	CASIEGGNYEQYF
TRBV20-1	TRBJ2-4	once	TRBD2	TGCAGTGCTGACGGGGGGGCCCCCAAAAACATTCAGTACTTC	CSADGGAPKNIQYF
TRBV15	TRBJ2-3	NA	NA	TGTGCCACCAGCAGAGCCCGGGACATCAGCACAGATACGCAGTATTTT	CATSRARDISTDTQYF
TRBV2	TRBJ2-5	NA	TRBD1	TGTGCCAGCAGCGCCCGGACAGGGGGTTTGGGAGAGACCCAGTACTTC	CASSARTGGLGETQYF